Shown below are 10 T cell receptor beta chains from a single sample sequenced in a study of blood T cell repertoires in COVID-19. The table came from immunoSEQ multiplex PCR; TCRdb's copy has only in-frame clones and leaves some out. The sample lists 130,000 to 150,000 clones, around 84% occurring once. The material sequenced was peripheral blood. These receptors all come from a human donor in a cohort sampled during active COVID-19.

The V gene is TRBV5-4, the J gene TRBJ2-1, with TRBD1 identical over 8 bases. The CDR3 is 15 residues long. V trimming: 4 bases; J trimming: 3 bases; junction bases outside the gene matches: 6. The germline V gene has CDR1 SGHNT and CDR2 YYREEE (reference sequence). In DNA form, the CDR3 reads TGTGCCAGCAGCCCAGGGGGCACTTACTACAATGAGCAGTTCTTC. This encodes CASSPGGTYYNEQFF.

The J gene is TRBJ2-3, the V gene TRBV30, with 7 nucleotides matching TRBD2. This CDR3 is 14 amino acids long. Germline CDR1 and CDR2: GTSNPN and SVGIG (reference sequence). V shed 5 bases and J 3 bases; nucleotides not matched to a gene: 8. For the CDR3, the DNA is TGTGCCTGGGGCCCTGTCGGGGGGACAGATACGCAGTATTTT. Translating it yields CAWGPVGGTDTQYF.

V is TRBV19 and J is TRBJ2-3; TRBD2 matches at 12 bases. The J segment lost 1 base and the V segment lost 1 base, leaving 0 bases of the junction unmatched. Germline V gene data show CDR1 as LNHDA and CDR2 as SQIVND (reference sequence). The CDR3 runs to 16 residues. The DNA of the CDR3 is TGTGCCAGTAGTATAGGGACTAGCGGGGGCACAGATACGCAGTATTTT. Protein: CASSIGTSGGTDTQYF.

This clone has a handful of counts. The chain couples TRBV5-1 to TRBJ1-2; 7 positions agree with TRBD1. Germline CDR1 and CDR2: SGHRS and YFSETQ. The CDR3 is 13 amino acids. After removal of 3 bases from V and 8 bases from J, the junction contained 7 bases not matched to a gene. CDR3 in amino acids: CASSWRQGGGYTF. Here the CDR3 DNA reads TGCGCCAGCAGCTGGCGACAGGGCGGCGGCTACACCTTC.

This chain uses TRBV3-1 (or the pseudogene TRBV3-2) with TRBJ2-7; D possibly corresponds to TRBD1 (5 bases). The CDR3 spans 14 residues. Germline V lookup: CDR1 LGHDT, CDR2 YNNKEL (reference sequence). V was pared by 1 base and J by 5 bases, with 12 bases between. CDR3 sequence: CASSQVAGKNEQYF. The CDR3 nucleotides are TGTGCCAGCAGCCAAGTTGCAGGGAAAAACGAGCAGTACTTC.

This clone was detected only once. V and J are TRBV10-3 and TRBJ2-5; TRBD2 is a possible D gene (5 bases). Germline assignment: CDR1 ENHRY and CDR2 SYGVKD. V lost 2 bases, J lost 3 bases, and 13 bases lay in between. This CDR3 is built from 15 residues. This CDR3 is CAISEIRGFEETQYF. CDR3 nucleotide sequence: TGTGCCATCAGTGAGATACGGGGATTCGAAGAGACCCAGTACTTC.

This chain connects TRBV5-4 to TRBJ1-2; 7 nucleotides match TRBD1. Germline V gene data show CDR1 as SGHNT and CDR2 as YYREEE (reference sequence). V was clipped by 1 base and J by 4 bases; unmatched bases: 4. There are 14 residues in the CDR3. As DNA, the CDR3 is TGTGCCAGCAGCTTGAGGGGGACAGTCTATGGCTACACCTTC. It specifies CASSLRGTVYGYTF.

This chain connects TRBV18 to TRBJ1-2, with D possibly being TRBD1 (5 bases). V was trimmed by 4 bases and J by 2 bases, leaving 8 bases between them. This CDR3 region has 13 residues. The germline CDR1 and CDR2 sequences are KGHSH and LQKENI. For the CDR3, the DNA is TGTGCCAGCTCACAGGCAGGGAACTATGGCTACACCTTC. It specifies CASSQAGNYGYTF.

This sequence joins TRBV9 and TRBJ1-2; 11 bases match TRBD1. Trimming took 4 bases from V and 6 from J; bases not matched to a gene: 14. The CDR3 covers 17 residues. Germline CDR1 reads SGDLS; CDR2 reads YYNGEE. The CDR3 nucleotides read TGTGCCAGCAGCTTCTACAGGCCGGGACAGGGGGTAGATGGCTACACCTTC. This gives the protein CASSFYRPGQGVDGYTF.

The chain recombines TRBV4-3 with TRBJ1-2; D not certain. Germline V lookup: CDR1 LGHNA, CDR2 YSLEER. V gave up 0 bases and J gave up 4 bases, with 15 bases separating them. The CDR3 is 16 residues long. For the CDR3, the DNA is TGCGCCAGCAGCCAAGATTTCCCCCTCAGCGGCTATGGCTACACCTTC. This encodes CASSQDFPLSGYGYTF.